This TCR beta chain was captured by sequencing in a study of blood T cells in healthy people across ages. About the research overall: For every two T cells, template switching captured about one barcoded beta molecule.

Findings of the study overall: Naive CD4+ cell counts and diversity both ran higher in long-lived than in aged donors.

Roughly 9.2 milliliters of peripheral blood were drawn from each donor into EDTA-treated tubes. At least 6 micrograms of total RNA were extracted per sample. The germline V gene encodes CDR1 SGHTA and CDR2 FQGNSA. The length of the CDR3 is 14 residues. Trimming stripped 10 bases from V and 1 base from J, with 16 bases between. A sample-barcoded 5' primer and a J-beta primer mix were used in a second PCR of about 7 to 12 cycles. Each CDR3 protein is one row after TCRdb ran MiXCR on the 5' RACE reads. This table has more than 500,000 distinct CDR3 sequences, 25% to 30% appearing once. Turning to this clonotype: No antigen is known for it.

The receptor was isolated from a woman between 65 and 79 years old in good health. V is TRBV7-2 and J is TRBJ1-1, with no clear D. Sequencing used blood. In DNA form, the CDR3 reads TGTGCCACCTATATCGGACGGGGGAACACTGAAGCTTTCTTT. Protein sequence: CATYIGRGNTEAFF. The full variable domain, its missing parts supplied by reference TRBV7-2 and TRBJ1-1, is GAGVSQSPSNKVTEKGKDVELRCDPISGHTALYWYRQSLGQGLEFLIYFQGNSAPDKSGLPSDRFSAERTGGSVSTLTIQRTQQEDSAVYLCATYIGRGNTEAFFGQGTRLTVV.